This T cell receptor beta chain was identified during a study of blood T cell repertoires in COVID-19. Across the study: The study drew acute and convalescent COVID-19 samples from the United States, Italy and Spain.

Assay: immunoSEQ multiplex PCR; the TCRdb copy retains only in-frame clones and omits some. The table has about 210,000 clones, 88% seen once; the top ten hold over 1.5%. Germline values: CDR1 LNHDA, CDR2 SQIVND (reference sequence). The CDR3 contains 14 residues. The trim removed 7 bases at V and 6 bases at J, leaving 12 bases unmatched. The rearrangement uses TRBV19 and TRBJ2-7; 7 nucleotides line up with TRBD1. The sequenced material came from peripheral blood. The sequence was obtained from a man aged 70-80 years with acute or convalescent COVID-19. The CDR3 is CASKDRFWGSEQYF. CDR3 DNA sequence: TGTGCCAGTAAGGACAGGTTTTGGGGAAGCGAGCAGTACTTC. Drawing the rest from reference TRBV19 and TRBJ2-7, the complete variable domain is DGGITQSPKYLFRKEGQNVTLSCEQNLNHDAMYWYRQDPGQGLRLIYYSQIVNDFQKGDIAEGYSVSREKKESFPLTVTSAQKNPTAFYLCASKDRFWGSEQYFGPGTRLTVT.